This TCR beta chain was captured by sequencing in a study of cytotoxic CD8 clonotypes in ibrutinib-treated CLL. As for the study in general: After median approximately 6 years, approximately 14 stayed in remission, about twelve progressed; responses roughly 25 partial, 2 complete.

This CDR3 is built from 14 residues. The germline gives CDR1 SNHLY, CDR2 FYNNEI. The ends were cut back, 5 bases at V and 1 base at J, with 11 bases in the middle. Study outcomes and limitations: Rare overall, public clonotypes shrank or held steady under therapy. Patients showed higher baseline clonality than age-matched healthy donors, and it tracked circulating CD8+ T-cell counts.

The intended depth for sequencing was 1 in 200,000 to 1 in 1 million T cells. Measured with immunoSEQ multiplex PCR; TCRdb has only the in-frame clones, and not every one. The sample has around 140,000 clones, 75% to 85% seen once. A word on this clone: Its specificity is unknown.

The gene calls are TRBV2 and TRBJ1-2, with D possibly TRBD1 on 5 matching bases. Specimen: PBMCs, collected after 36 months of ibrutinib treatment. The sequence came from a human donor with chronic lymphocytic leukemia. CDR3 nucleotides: TGTGCCAGCAGTAACCGAGGGGATAACTATGGCTACACCTTC. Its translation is CASSNRGDNYGYTF.